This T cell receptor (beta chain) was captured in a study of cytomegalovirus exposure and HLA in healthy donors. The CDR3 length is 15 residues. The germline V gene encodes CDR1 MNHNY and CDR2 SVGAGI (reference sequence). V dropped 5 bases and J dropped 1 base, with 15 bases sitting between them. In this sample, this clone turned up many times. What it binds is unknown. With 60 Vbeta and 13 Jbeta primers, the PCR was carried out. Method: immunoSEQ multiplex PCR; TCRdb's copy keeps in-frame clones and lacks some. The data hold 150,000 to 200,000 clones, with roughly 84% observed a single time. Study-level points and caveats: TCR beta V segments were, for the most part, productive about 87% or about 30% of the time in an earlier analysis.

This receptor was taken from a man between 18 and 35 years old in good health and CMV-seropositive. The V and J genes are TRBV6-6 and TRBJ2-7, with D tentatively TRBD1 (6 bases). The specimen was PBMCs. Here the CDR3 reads CASSGQSLASYEQYF. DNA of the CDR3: TGTGCCAGCAGTGGACAGAGTCTCGCGTCCTACGAGCAGTACTTC.